A single sample gave rise to the 16 T cell receptor beta chains below, sequenced in a study of cytomegalovirus exposure and HLA in healthy donors. Vbeta (60) and Jbeta (13) primers were used in the PCR. The table came from immunoSEQ multiplex PCR; TCRdb's copy has only in-frame clones and leaves some out. The table includes 200,000 to 250,000 clones, 76% detected once. Sequences were obtained from PBMCs. Receptor source: a man aged 18 to 30 in good health and CMV-seronegative.

This clone was picked up a small number of times. The chain recombines TRBV7-8 with TRBJ1-1; D not resolved. The CDR3 covers 14 residues. Trimming took off 0 bases at V and 1 base at J, with 6 bases between the two ends. Germline assignment: CDR1 SGHVS and CDR2 FQNEAQ. CDR3 nucleotide sequence: TGTGCCAGCAGCTTAGCACGCGGGAACACTGAAGCTTTCTTT. Translated: CASSLARGNTEAFF.

The chain carries TRBV28 and TRBJ2-7; perhaps TRBD2 as D (7 bases). There are 15 residues in the CDR3. The germline CDR1 and CDR2 sequences are MDHEN and SYDVKM. The ends were cut back, 5 bases at V and 2 bases at J, with 16 bases in the middle. CDR3 DNA: TGTGCCAGCAGTATGCGGGGGCTAGATACCTACGAGCAGTACTTC. As protein: CASSMRGLDTYEQYF.

The count of this clone is one. The V gene is TRBV27, the J gene TRBJ1-3, with TRBD1 matching over 9 bases. The ends lost 8 bases at V and 0 bases at J; junction bases unmatched: 11. This CDR3 spans 17 amino acids. CDR1 and CDR2 (germline): MNHEY, SMNVEV (reference sequence). As DNA, the CDR3 is TGTGCCAGCGGCCGCCTGGGACAGGGTACCTCTGGAAACACCATATATTTT. Its translation is CASGRLGQGTSGNTIYF.

The rearrangement uses TRBV5-1 and TRBJ1-5, with D possibly matching TRBD1 (5 bases). V lost 1 base to trimming and J lost 6 bases, with 11 bases between them. Germline V gives CDR1 SGHRS, CDR2 YFSETQ. This CDR3 spans 14 amino acids. The CDR3 region is CASSLYQGGQPQHF. CDR3 nucleotides: TGCGCCAGCAGCTTGTACCAGGGCGGTCAGCCCCAGCATTTT.

This CDR3 is CASSVGVGMTSGLNEQFF. CDR3 coding DNA: TGTGCCAGCAGCGTAGGGGTAGGCATGACTAGCGGTCTCAATGAGCAGTTCTTC. This chain connects TRBV9 to TRBJ2-1, with 9 nucleotides matching TRBD2. Losses at the gene ends were 0 bases for V and 6 bases for J; bases not matched to a gene: 13. This CDR3 has 18 residues. Germline values: CDR1 SGDLS, CDR2 YYNGEE.

The chain carries TRBV2 and TRBJ1-2, with TRBD1 as a possible D gene (5 bases). Germline V CDR1 and CDR2: SNHLY, FYNNEI. CDR3 length: 14 residues. Trimming took off 4 bases at V and 5 bases at J, with 14 bases between the two ends. CDR3: CASSAWGVGYGYTF. In DNA form, the CDR3 reads TGTGCCAGCAGTGCTTGGGGGGTAGGATATGGCTACACCTTC.

This chain uses TRBV18 with TRBJ1-2; TRBD1 matches 8 bases. V was pared by 6 bases and J by 8 bases, with 14 bases of the junction left unmatched. This CDR3 has 15 residues. CDR1 and CDR2 (germline): KGHSH, LQKENI. The CDR3 DNA sequence: TGTGCCAGCTCGCAGACCGATCAGGGGGCCCGGGGCTACACCTTC. This encodes CASSQTDQGARGYTF.

The genes are TRBV10-3 and TRBJ2-3; TRBD1 matches at 10 bases. V lost 6 bases, J lost 6 bases, and 6 bases stayed unmatched. The germline V gene encodes CDR1 ENHRY and CDR2 SYGVKD. This CDR3 has 14 amino acids. In DNA form, the CDR3 reads TGTGCCATCAGGGGACAGGGGTTAACGGATACGCAGTATTTT. Protein: CAIRGQGLTDTQYF.

The chain links TRBV5-1 to TRBJ2-1; 7 bases map to TRBD2. CDR1 is SGHRS, CDR2 YFSETQ, per germline. The CDR3 is made up of 12 amino acids. The ends lost 3 bases at V and 9 bases at J; junction bases unmatched: 3. The CDR3 nucleotides are TGCGCCAGCAGCTCCCCGGGGGGTGAGCAGTTCTTC. Its protein product is CASSSPGGEQFF.

The chain has TRBV21-1 and TRBJ1-2; TRBD1 is the table's D call and was not checked against the DNA. TRBV21-1 corresponds to a pseudogene. The CDR3 runs 15 residues. The CDR3 DNA is TGTGCCAGCAGCACCCGACAGGGGCGCTACTATGGCTACACCTTC. Translating it yields CASSTRQGRYYGYTF.

The chain uses TRBV2 and TRBJ2-7; TRBD2 aligns across 9 bases. The germline V gene has CDR1 SNHLY and CDR2 FYNNEI. This CDR3 is 14 amino acids long. The ends lost 7 bases at V and 5 bases at J; junction bases unmatched: 9. The CDR3 nucleotides are TGTGCCAGCAACCTCGTGAGCGGGAGGAACGAGCAGTACTTC. Residues: CASNLVSGRNEQYF. The variable domain in full, with the rest retrieved from reference TRBV2 and TRBJ2-7, is EPEVTQTPSHQVTQMGQEVILRCVPISNHLYFYWYRQILGQKVEFLVSFYNNEISEKSEIFDDQFSVERPDGSNFTLKIRSTKLEDSAMYFCASNLVSGRNEQYFGPGTRLTVT.

This chain links TRBV7-9 with TRBJ1-5; D is perhaps TRBD1 (5 bases). This CDR3 has 16 residues. V was trimmed by 2 bases and J by 3 bases, leaving 14 bases between them. Germline CDR1 SEHNR, CDR2 FQNEAQ (reference sequence). This CDR3 is CASSLWPGRANQPQHF. In DNA, the CDR3 is TGTGCCAGCAGCTTATGGCCAGGGAGGGCCAATCAGCCCCAGCATTTT.

This clone was seen a few times. This chain uses TRBV6-4 with TRBJ2-1, with a tentative D call TRBD2 (6 bases). Trimming removed 3 bases from V and 3 bases from J, with 12 bases in between. The CDR3 totals 15 residues. Germline V lookup: CDR1 MRHNA, CDR2 SNTAGT. Written as DNA, the CDR3 is TGTGCCAGCAGTGAAAAGGCTAGCGACTACAATGAGCAGTTCTTC. It specifies CASSEKASDYNEQFF.

This clone was counted between two and nine times. CDR3 loop: CASSSTEYGYTF. In nucleotides, the CDR3 is TGTGCCAGCAGCTCGACAGAATATGGCTACACCTTC. The chain links TRBV7-9 to TRBJ1-2, with D possibly TRBD1 on 5 matching bases. V was cut by 4 bases and J by 5 bases, with 8 bases left in between. Germline V gene data show CDR1 as SEHNR and CDR2 as FQNEAQ (reference sequence). The CDR3 totals 12 residues. The complete variable domain, with remaining parts taken from reference TRBV7-9 and TRBJ1-2, reads DTGVSQNPRHKITKRGQNVTFRCDPISEHNRLYWYRQTLGQGPEFLTYFQNEAQLEKSRLLSDRFSAERPKGSFSTLEIQRTEQGDSAMYLCASSSTEYGYTFGSGTRLTVV.

This chain uses TRBV29-1 with TRBJ1-2; D remains unclear. The V end was cut by 6 bases, the J end by 8 bases, with 13 bases between. The CDR3 contains 11 residues. Germline V gives CDR1 SQVTM, CDR2 ANQGSEA. CDR3 in amino acids: CSVGSGRGYTF. The CDR3 DNA sequence: TGCAGCGTAGGGTCGGGGAGAGGCTACACCTTC.

The V gene is TRBV28, the J gene TRBJ2-7, with 8 bases fitting TRBD2. Trimming at V came to 7 bases and at J to 3 bases, leaving 14 bases not matched to a gene. This CDR3 is built from 16 residues. CDR1 and CDR2 (germline): MDHEN, SYDVKM. The DNA for the CDR3 is TGTGCCAGCATTCCTTCCCCCGGGGGGGTTAACTACGAGCAGTACTTC. Translated, it gives CASIPSPGGVNYEQYF.